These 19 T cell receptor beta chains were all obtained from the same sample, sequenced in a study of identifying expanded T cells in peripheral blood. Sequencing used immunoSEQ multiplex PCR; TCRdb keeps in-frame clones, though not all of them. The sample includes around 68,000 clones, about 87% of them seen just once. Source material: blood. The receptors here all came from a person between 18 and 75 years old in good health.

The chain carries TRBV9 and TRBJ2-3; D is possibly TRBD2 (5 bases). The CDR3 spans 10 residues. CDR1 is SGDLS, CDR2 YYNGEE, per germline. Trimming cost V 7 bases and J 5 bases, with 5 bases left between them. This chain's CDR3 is CASAGDTQYF. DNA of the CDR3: TGTGCCAGCGCGGGAGATACGCAGTATTTT.

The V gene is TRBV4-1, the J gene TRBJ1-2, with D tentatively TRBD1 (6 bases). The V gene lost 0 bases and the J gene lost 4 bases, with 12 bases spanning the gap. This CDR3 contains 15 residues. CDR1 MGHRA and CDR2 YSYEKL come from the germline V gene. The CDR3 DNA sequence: TGCGCCAGCAGCCAAGAGGAGGGGACAATCTATGGCTACACCTTC. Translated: CASSQEEGTIYGYTF.

The CDR3 region has the DNA TGTGCCAGCAGCCACATGACAGGGAACACTGAAGCTTTCTTT. This sequence encodes CASSHMTGNTEAFF. J is TRBJ1-1 and V is TRBV4-2; possible D gene TRBD1, 6 bases. The CDR3 length is 14 residues. Trimming took 3 bases from V and 1 from J, leaving 9 bases between them. Germline CDR1 and CDR2: LGHNA and YNFKEQ.

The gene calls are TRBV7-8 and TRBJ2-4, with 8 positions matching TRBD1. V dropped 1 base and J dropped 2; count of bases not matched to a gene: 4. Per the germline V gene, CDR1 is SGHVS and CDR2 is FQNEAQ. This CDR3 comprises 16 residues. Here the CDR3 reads CASSLGQGIPKNIQYF. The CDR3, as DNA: TGTGCCAGCAGCTTAGGACAGGGGATCCCCAAAAACATTCAGTACTTC.

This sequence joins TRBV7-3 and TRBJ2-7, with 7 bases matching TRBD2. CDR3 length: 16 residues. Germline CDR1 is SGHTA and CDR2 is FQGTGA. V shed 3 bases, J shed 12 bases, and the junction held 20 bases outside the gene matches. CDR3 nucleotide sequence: TGTGCCAGCAGCTTCCCACTCCCCTCTGGACTAGTCCATCCGTACTTC. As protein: CASSFPLPSGLVHPYF.

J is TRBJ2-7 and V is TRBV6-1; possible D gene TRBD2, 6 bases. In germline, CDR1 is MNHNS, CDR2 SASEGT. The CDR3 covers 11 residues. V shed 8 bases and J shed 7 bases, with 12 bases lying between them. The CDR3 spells CASHGAGEQYF. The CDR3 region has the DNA TGTGCCAGCCATGGGGCGGGAGAGCAGTACTTC.

CDR3 DNA sequence: TGCGCCAGCAGTTACCTGAGCTCCTACAATGAGCAGTTCTTC. Translated: CASSYLSSYNEQFF. This chain joins TRBV10-1 and TRBJ2-1; D is unclear. V was clipped by 5 bases and J by 0 bases, with 8 bases between them. Germline V CDR1 and CDR2: WNHNN, SYGVQD (reference sequence). This CDR3 comprises 14 residues.

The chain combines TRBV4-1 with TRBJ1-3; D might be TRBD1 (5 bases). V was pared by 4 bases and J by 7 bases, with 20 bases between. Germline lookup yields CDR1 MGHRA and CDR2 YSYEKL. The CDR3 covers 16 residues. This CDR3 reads CASSPTAGGNRNTIYF. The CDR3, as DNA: TGCGCCAGCAGCCCTACGGCGGGGGGGAATCGGAACACCATATATTTT.

The CDR3 here is CASSLGPAQFF. CDR3 nucleotides: TGTGCCAGCAGCTTAGGGCCCGCACAGTTCTTC. The V call is TRBV7-9, the J call TRBJ2-1, with D unclear. Germline V gene sequence: CDR1 SEHNR, CDR2 FQNEAQ (reference sequence). The CDR3 loop spans 11 amino acids. Trimming cost V 1 base and J 13 bases, with 8 bases left between them.

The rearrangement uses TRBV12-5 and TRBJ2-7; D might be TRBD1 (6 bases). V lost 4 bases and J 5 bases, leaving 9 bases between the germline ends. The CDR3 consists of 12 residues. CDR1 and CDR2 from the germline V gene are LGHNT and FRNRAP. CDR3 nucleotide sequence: TGTGCTAGTGGTTCAGGGGATAACGAGCAGTACTTC. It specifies CASGSGDNEQYF.

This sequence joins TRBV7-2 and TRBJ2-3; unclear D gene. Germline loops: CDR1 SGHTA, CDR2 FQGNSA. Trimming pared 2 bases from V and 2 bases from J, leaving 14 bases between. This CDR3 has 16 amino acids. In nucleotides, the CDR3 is TGTGCCAGCAGCTTACGTCGGACCAACCCCACAGATACGCAGTATTTT. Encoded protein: CASSLRRTNPTDTQYF.

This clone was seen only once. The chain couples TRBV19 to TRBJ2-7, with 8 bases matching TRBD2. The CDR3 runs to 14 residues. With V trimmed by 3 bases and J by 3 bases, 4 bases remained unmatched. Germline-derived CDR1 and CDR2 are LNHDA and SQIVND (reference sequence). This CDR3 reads CASSITSGGYEQYF. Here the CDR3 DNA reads TGTGCCAGTAGTATTACCAGCGGGGGCTACGAGCAGTACTTC.

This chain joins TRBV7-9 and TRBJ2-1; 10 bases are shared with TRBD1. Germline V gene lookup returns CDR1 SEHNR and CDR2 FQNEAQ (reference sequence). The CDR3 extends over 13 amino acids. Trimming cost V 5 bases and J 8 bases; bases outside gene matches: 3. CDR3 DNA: TGTGCCAGCAGCGGCGGGACAGGGGATGAGCAGTTCTTC. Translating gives CASSGGTGDEQFF.

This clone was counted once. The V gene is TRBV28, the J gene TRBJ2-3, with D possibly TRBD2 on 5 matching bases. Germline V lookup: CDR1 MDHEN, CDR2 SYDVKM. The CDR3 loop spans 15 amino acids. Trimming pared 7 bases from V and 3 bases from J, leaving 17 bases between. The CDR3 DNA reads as TGTGCCAGCATGGGAGAATCGTTAGCAACAGATACGCAGTATTTT. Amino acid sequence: CASMGESLATDTQYF.

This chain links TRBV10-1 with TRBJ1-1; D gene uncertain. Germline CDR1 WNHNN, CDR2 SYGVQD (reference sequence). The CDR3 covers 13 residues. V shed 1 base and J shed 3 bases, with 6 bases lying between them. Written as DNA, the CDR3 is TGCGCCAGCAGTGAGTTCCAGTACACTGAAGCTTTCTTT. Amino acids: CASSEFQYTEAFF.

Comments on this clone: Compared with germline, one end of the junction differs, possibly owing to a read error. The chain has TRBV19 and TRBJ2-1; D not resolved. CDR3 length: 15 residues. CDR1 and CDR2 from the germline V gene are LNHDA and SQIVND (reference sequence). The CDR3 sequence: CASSIGNGPYNERFF. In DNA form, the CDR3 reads TGTGCCAGTAGTATAGGAAACGGTCCCTACAATGAGCGGTTCTTC.

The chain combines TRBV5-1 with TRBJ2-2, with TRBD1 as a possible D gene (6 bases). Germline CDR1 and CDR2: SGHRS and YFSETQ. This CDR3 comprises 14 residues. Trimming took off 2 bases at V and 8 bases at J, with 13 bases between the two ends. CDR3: CASSLTGQSGELFF. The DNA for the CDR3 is TGCGCCAGCAGCTTAACGGGACAATCGGGGGAGCTGTTTTTT.

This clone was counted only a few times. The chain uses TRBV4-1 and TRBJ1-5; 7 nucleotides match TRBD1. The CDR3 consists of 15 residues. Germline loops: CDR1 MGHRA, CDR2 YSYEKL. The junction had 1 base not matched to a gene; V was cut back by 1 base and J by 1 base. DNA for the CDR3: TGCGCCAGCAGCCAAGGGGACAGAAGCAATCAGCCCCAGCATTTT. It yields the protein CASSQGDRSNQPQHF.

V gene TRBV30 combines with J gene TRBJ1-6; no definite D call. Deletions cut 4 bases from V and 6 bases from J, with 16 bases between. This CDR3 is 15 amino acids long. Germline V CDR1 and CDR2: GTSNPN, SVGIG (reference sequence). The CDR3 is CAWTGLKPGNSPLHF. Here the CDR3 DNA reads TGTGCCTGGACAGGTCTTAAACCGGGTAATTCACCCCTCCACTTT.